This T cell receptor (beta chain) was found in a study of beta chain features in type 1 diabetes. Findings and caveats of the study: Moderately but significantly shorter TCRB CDR3s were found in Type 1 diabetes patients in all four CD4+ subsets. Patients' naive, central memory and Treg TCRB repertoires seemed closer to one another than those of healthy donors.

The study reverse transcribed the entire isolated RNA, so it sequenced expressed TCRB transcripts. Repertoires were generated with immunoSEQ multiplex PCR, while TCRdb's copy carries only in-frame clones and drops some. The data show 300,000 or so clones, roughly 14% seen once. A note on this clone: Its antigen is undetermined.

Trimming at V came to 8 bases and at J to 4 bases, leaving 18 bases not matched to a gene. Germline CDR1 MGHDK, CDR2 SYGVNS. The CDR3 spans 18 residues. Stem cell-like memory, regulatory, central memory and naive CD4+ cells were sorted via CD45RO/CCR7/CD25/CD127/CD95/CD27. The sequencing sample was made of naive CD4+ T cells from blood. This TCR was recovered from a woman between 18 and 29 years old with type 1 diabetes. This chain uses TRBV25-1 with TRBJ2-2, with 8 nucleotides matching TRBD1. The CDR3 reads CASESWGPQGAGTGELFF. CDR3 nucleotides: TGTGCCAGCGAATCCTGGGGACCCCAGGGGGCGGGCACCGGGGAGCTGTTTTTT.